These T cell receptor beta chains were read from a single sample in a study of blood T cell repertoires in COVID-19. Method: immunoSEQ multiplex PCR; TCRdb's copy keeps in-frame clones and lacks some. Among approximately 280,000 clones listed, roughly 85% were seen once. Sequencing was done on a sample of PBMCs or T cells enriched from blood (not recorded which). The source is a middle-aged man who had been exposed to COVID-19. Each CDR3 is given with its conserved first and last residue. The order of the fields is CDR3 protein, CDR3 DNA, clone size, J gene, V gene, D gene. A D gene is named only where the DNA matches it firmly. Clone size appears in some rows only: once, few, many, or a class for an expanded clone.

CDR3 protein: CASSRDSRVGYTF
CDR3 DNA: TGTGCCAGCAGCCGGGACAGTAGGGTAGGCTACACCTTC
clone size: many
J gene: TRBJ1-2
V gene: TRBV7-9
D gene: TRBD1

CDR3 protein: CASKTGSNSPLHF
CDR3 DNA: TGTGCCAGCAAAACAGGGAGTAATTCACCCCTCCACTTT
clone size: -
J gene: TRBJ1-6
V gene: TRBV6-5
D gene: -

CDR3 protein: CASSFILAGETDTQYF
CDR3 DNA: TGTGCCAGCAGCTTCATACTAGCGGGAGAAACAGATACGCAGTATTTT
clone size: -
J gene: TRBJ2-3
V gene: TRBV3-1/TRBV3-2
D gene: TRBD2

CDR3 protein: CASSEAGMFFGLQGAYGYGYTF
CDR3 DNA: TGTGCCAGCAGTGAAGCCGGTATGTTTTTCGGACTACAGGGGGCTTATGGCTATGGCTACACCTTC
clone size: -
J gene: TRBJ1-2
V gene: TRBV2
D gene: TRBD1

CDR3 protein: CASSRSANEKLFF
CDR3 DNA: TGTGCCAGCAGCCGATCGGCTAATGAAAAACTGTTTTTT
clone size: -
J gene: TRBJ1-4
V gene: TRBV7-3
D gene: -

CDR3 protein: CASRGGPDKYF
CDR3 DNA: TGCGCCAGCAGAGGGGGTCCCGATAAGTATTTT
clone size: once
J gene: TRBJ2-3
V gene: TRBV10-2
D gene: -

CDR3 protein: CASSQFGGGSYEQYF
CDR3 DNA: TGTGCCAGCAGCCAGTTTGGCGGAGGTTCCTACGAGCAGTACTTC
clone size: -
J gene: TRBJ2-7
V gene: TRBV3-1/TRBV3-2
D gene: -

CDR3 protein: CASSLRQGAQPQHF
CDR3 DNA: TGTGCCAGCAGCTTACGACAGGGCGCTCAGCCCCAGCATTTT
clone size: -
J gene: TRBJ1-5
V gene: TRBV7-2
D gene: TRBD1

CDR3 protein: CASSPDRKYNSPLHF
CDR3 DNA: TGTGCCAGCAGTCCTGACAGGAAGTATAATTCACCCCTCCACTTT
clone size: -
J gene: TRBJ1-6
V gene: TRBV27
D gene: -

CDR3 protein: CASSYESWGQGETQYF
CDR3 DNA: TGTGCCAGCAGTTACGAGTCATGGGGGCAGGGGGAGACCCAGTACTTC
clone size: -
J gene: TRBJ2-5
V gene: TRBV6-2/TRBV6-3
D gene: -

CDR3 protein: CASSDRGGLSAGELFF
CDR3 DNA: TGTGCCAGCAGCGATAGGGGAGGACTTTCGGCCGGGGAGCTGTTTTTT
clone size: -
J gene: TRBJ2-2
V gene: TRBV7-8
D gene: -

CDR3 protein: CASSVDSSGFGELFF
CDR3 DNA: TGCGCCAGCAGCGTAGACTCGTCCGGGTTCGGGGAGCTGTTTTTT
clone size: -
J gene: TRBJ2-2
V gene: TRBV5-1
D gene: -

CDR3 protein: CATGQGHVYEQYF
CDR3 DNA: TGTGCCACTGGACAGGGCCACGTCTACGAGCAGTACTTC
clone size: -
J gene: TRBJ2-7
V gene: TRBV7-3
D gene: TRBD1

CDR3 protein: CASSSQTGTFYGYTF
CDR3 DNA: TGTGCCAGCAGCTCGCAGACCGGGACTTTTTATGGCTACACCTTC
clone size: -
J gene: TRBJ1-2
V gene: TRBV7-8
D gene: -

CDR3 protein: CASSESGRNQPQHF
CDR3 DNA: TGCGCCAGCAGTGAGTCTGGGCGCAATCAGCCCCAGCATTTT
clone size: -
J gene: TRBJ1-5
V gene: TRBV10-2
D gene: -

CDR3 protein: CASRPREVGSIQYF
CDR3 DNA: TGCGCCAGCAGGCCCAGGGAGGTGGGATCCATTCAGTACTTC
clone size: -
J gene: TRBJ2-4
V gene: TRBV5-1
D gene: -

CDR3 protein: CASSPYRDTQYF
CDR3 DNA: TGTGCCAGCAGCCCCTATCGGGATACGCAGTATTTT
clone size: -
J gene: TRBJ2-3
V gene: TRBV3-1/TRBV3-2
D gene: -

CDR3 protein: CASSFLHTTGFDNQPQHF
CDR3 DNA: TGTGCCAGCAGTTTCCTACATACAACAGGGTTCGACAATCAGCCCCAGCATTTT
clone size: -
J gene: TRBJ1-5
V gene: TRBV28
D gene: -

CDR3 protein: CASSLERGSGANVLTF
CDR3 DNA: TGTGCCAGCAGCTTGGAGCGGGGCAGTGGGGCCAACGTCCTGACTTTC
clone size: -
J gene: TRBJ2-6
V gene: TRBV5-4
D gene: TRBD2

CDR3 protein: CASSRTAGVREQFF
CDR3 DNA: TGTGCCAGCAGCCGCACGGCGGGGGTAAGGGAGCAGTTCTTC
clone size: -
J gene: TRBJ2-1
V gene: TRBV11-3
D gene: TRBD2

CDR3 protein: CASGSLALTDTQYF
CDR3 DNA: TGTGCCAGCGGGAGCTTAGCCCTTACAGATACGCAGTATTTT
clone size: -
J gene: TRBJ2-3
V gene: TRBV6-5
D gene: -

CDR3 protein: CAGSRVMNTEAFF
CDR3 DNA: TGTGCCGGATCCAGGGTCATGAACACTGAAGCTTTCTTT
clone size: -
J gene: TRBJ1-1
V gene: TRBV5-4
D gene: -

CDR3 protein: CASSPGGTSVADTQYF
CDR3 DNA: TGTGCCAGCAGCCCCGGAGGGACTAGCGTTGCAGATACGCAGTATTTT
clone size: -
J gene: TRBJ2-3
V gene: TRBV7-9
D gene: TRBD2

CDR3 protein: CASSLVTEAWYNEQFF
CDR3 DNA: TGTGCCAGCAGCTTAGTAACCGAAGCATGGTACAATGAGCAGTTCTTC
clone size: -
J gene: TRBJ2-1
V gene: TRBV11-3
D gene: -

CDR3 protein: CASRRTGNTGELFF
CDR3 DNA: TGCGCCAGCAGGCGAACAGGGAACACCGGGGAGCTGTTTTTT
clone size: -
J gene: TRBJ2-2
V gene: TRBV5-1
D gene: -

CDR3 protein: CASSPAGGLWGYTF
CDR3 DNA: TGTGCCAGCAGCCCGGCAGGGGGGCTTTGGGGCTACACCTTC
clone size: -
J gene: TRBJ1-2
V gene: TRBV5-4
D gene: TRBD1

CDR3 protein: CARSLPGDTQYF
CDR3 DNA: TGTGCCAGAAGCTTACCAGGAGATACGCAGTATTTT
clone size: -
J gene: TRBJ2-3
V gene: TRBV5-3
D gene: -

CDR3 protein: CAISLLAGGPTGELFF
CDR3 DNA: TGTGCCATCAGTCTCTTGGCGGGAGGGCCGACCGGGGAGCTGTTTTTT
clone size: -
J gene: TRBJ2-2
V gene: TRBV10-3
D gene: TRBD2

CDR3 protein: CASSTTGNRGNTIYF
CDR3 DNA: TGTGCCAGCAGCACGACAGGGAATCGTGGAAACACCATATATTTT
clone size: -
J gene: TRBJ1-3
V gene: TRBV7-2
D gene: TRBD1

CDR3 protein: CASSMGLRTDTQYF
CDR3 DNA: TGTGCCAGTAGTATGGGACTCCGCACAGATACGCAGTATTTT
clone size: -
J gene: TRBJ2-3
V gene: TRBV19
D gene: -

CDR3 protein: CAWSKQGGGEAFF
CDR3 DNA: TGTGCCTGGAGTAAACAGGGAGGGGGTGAAGCTTTCTTT
clone size: -
J gene: TRBJ1-1
V gene: TRBV30
D gene: -

CDR3 protein: CASSYGGSYEQYF
CDR3 DNA: TGTGCCAGCAGCTACGGCGGATCCTACGAGCAGTACTTC
clone size: -
J gene: TRBJ2-7
V gene: TRBV5-8
D gene: -

CDR3 protein: CAWSKTSGVYNEQFF
CDR3 DNA: TGTGCCTGGTCCAAGACTAGCGGCGTCTACAATGAGCAGTTCTTC
clone size: -
J gene: TRBJ2-1
V gene: TRBV30
D gene: TRBD2

CDR3 protein: CASSLIGRQGANQPQHF
CDR3 DNA: TGTGCCAGCAGTTTAATAGGTCGGCAGGGGGCCAATCAGCCCCAGCATTTT
clone size: once
J gene: TRBJ1-5
V gene: TRBV28
D gene: TRBD1

CDR3 protein: CASSQKSSGSTDTQYF
CDR3 DNA: TGCGCCAGCAGCCAAAAATCTAGCGGGAGTACAGATACGCAGTATTTT
clone size: -
J gene: TRBJ2-3
V gene: TRBV5-1
D gene: TRBD2

CDR3 protein: CASSSQGALMAGEQYF
CDR3 DNA: TGTGCCAGCAGCTCACAGGGGGCGCTAATGGCTGGAGAGCAGTACTTC
clone size: -
J gene: TRBJ2-7
V gene: TRBV13
D gene: TRBD1

CDR3 protein: CASSFGTDTQYF
CDR3 DNA: TGTGCCAGCAGCTTCGGCACAGATACGCAGTATTTT
clone size: -
J gene: TRBJ2-3
V gene: TRBV5-4
D gene: -

CDR3 protein: CASSPGDRGRGGYTF
CDR3 DNA: TGTGCCAGCAGTCCCGGGGACAGGGGGCGCGGGGGCTACACCTTC
clone size: -
J gene: TRBJ1-2
V gene: TRBV28
D gene: TRBD1

CDR3 protein: CASSSDWAGGTQYF
CDR3 DNA: TGTGCCAGTAGCTCCGACTGGGCGGGAGGGACCCAGTACTTC
clone size: -
J gene: TRBJ2-5
V gene: TRBV19
D gene: TRBD2

CDR3 protein: CASSVSGTEYGYTF
CDR3 DNA: TGTGCCAGCAGCGTAAGTGGGACAGAATATGGCTACACCTTC
clone size: -
J gene: TRBJ1-2
V gene: TRBV9
D gene: TRBD1

CDR3 protein: CASSSGIPPISPLHF
CDR3 DNA: TGTGCCAGCAGCTCAGGGATCCCTCCCATTTCACCCCTCCACTTT
clone size: -
J gene: TRBJ1-6
V gene: TRBV27
D gene: -

CDR3 protein: CASRPITGSGNQPQHF
CDR3 DNA: TGTGCCAGCAGACCTATTACAGGGAGCGGCAATCAGCCCCAGCATTTT
clone size: -
J gene: TRBJ1-5
V gene: TRBV6-2/TRBV6-3
D gene: -

CDR3 protein: CASSQGSLSPLHF
CDR3 DNA: TGTGCCAGCAGCCAAGGGTCACTTTCACCCCTCCACTTT
clone size: -
J gene: TRBJ1-6
V gene: TRBV3-1/TRBV3-2
D gene: -

CDR3 protein: CASSSNLQGRSLPNTEAFF
CDR3 DNA: TGTGCCAGCAGCTCGAACCTACAGGGGAGATCGCTGCCGAACACTGAAGCTTTCTTT
clone size: -
J gene: TRBJ1-1
V gene: TRBV11-2
D gene: TRBD1

CDR3 protein: CASSSRLAGAGEQFF
CDR3 DNA: TGCGCCAGCAGCTCCCGACTAGCGGGAGCGGGGGAGCAGTTCTTC
clone size: -
J gene: TRBJ2-1
V gene: TRBV5-1
D gene: TRBD2

CDR3 protein: CATSDGGTADYGYTF
CDR3 DNA: TGTGCCACCAGTGACGGCGGGACAGCCGACTATGGCTACACCTTC
clone size: few
J gene: TRBJ1-2
V gene: TRBV24-1
D gene: TRBD1

CDR3 protein: CASSEGPTGVYEQYF
CDR3 DNA: TGTGCCAGCAGTGAAGGTCCAACGGGGGTATACGAGCAGTACTTC
clone size: -
J gene: TRBJ2-7
V gene: TRBV6-1
D gene: -

CDR3 protein: CASGQGDRQPQHF
CDR3 DNA: TGTGCCTCGGGACAGGGGGATCGTCAGCCCCAGCATTTT
clone size: -
J gene: TRBJ1-5
V gene: TRBV6-5
D gene: TRBD1

CDR3 protein: CASSRTGVDTEAFF
CDR3 DNA: TGTGCCAGTAGTAGAACAGGGGTAGACACTGAAGCTTTCTTT
clone size: -
J gene: TRBJ1-1
V gene: TRBV19
D gene: TRBD1

CDR3 protein: CASSLGILGEPKSEQFF
CDR3 DNA: TGTGCCAGCAGCTTAGGTATACTGGGAGAGCCAAAGAGTGAGCAGTTCTTC
clone size: -
J gene: TRBJ2-1
V gene: TRBV11-2
D gene: -

CDR3 protein: CASSLDRSHGYTF
CDR3 DNA: TGTGCCAGCAGTTTAGACAGATCCCATGGCTACACCTTC
clone size: -
J gene: TRBJ1-2
V gene: TRBV12-3/TRBV12-4
D gene: -